This T cell receptor beta chain derives from a study of cytomegalovirus exposure and HLA in healthy donors. Turning to the study itself: Of 300 to 500 genotyped donors, about 80% clustered with self-reported Caucasian donors.

A remark on this clone: Its antigen is unidentified.

Findings and limits, study-wide: The study flagged about 150 TCR beta chains as cytomegalovirus-associated. Common viral pathogens were later found to be apparently linked to several of the most significant clusters.

CDR3 length: 15 residues. Germline V gene data show CDR1 as KGHSH and CDR2 as LQKENI. Deletions cut 3 bases from V and 0 bases from J, with 8 bases between. Donors were ostensibly healthy at sampling, although undocumented immune exposures were probable. PCR amplification relied on 60 Vbeta primers (plus 13 Jbeta primers). Sequenced by immunoSEQ multiplex PCR; TCRdb stores in-frame clones only, minus some. The sample lists around 130,000 clones; around four fifths were seen once. The chain carries TRBV18 and TRBJ1-4, with D tentatively TRBD1 (5 bases). The sequencing input was PBMCs. The sequence was obtained from a human donor in good health. The CDR3 sequence: CASSPGGSTNEKLFF. The DNA of the CDR3 is TGTGCCAGCTCACCCGGGGGTTCAACTAATGAAAAACTGTTTTTT.